These T cell receptor beta chains were read from a single sample in a study of CD8 T cells in Susac syndrome. MiXCR, run by TCRdb on the immunoSEQ multiplex PCR reads, gives a single entry per CDR3 protein. The sample has 400,000 or so distinct CDR3 sequences; approximately 85% are singletons. The source material was CD8+ T cells from PBMCs. The receptor set was obtained from a human donor with multiple sclerosis. Each CDR3 is given without its conserved first and last residue. Each record gives: V gene, clone size, CDR3 protein. Some rows mark clone size as missing; the rest say once, few, many or name a class of expanded clone.

TRBV28 | NA | ASSYPSTLGVGADTQY
TRBV6-5 | NA | ASSENRVAF
TRBV4-1 | NA | ASSQETRDGNGYT
TRBV9 | NA | ASSNTPTDTQY
TRBV28 | NA | ASRNQIGRQGFDEQY
TRBV28 | NA | ASSLTPDGETQY
TRBV6-1 | NA | ASSERGTGWTEAF
TRBV28 | NA | AISKGFMNTEAF
TRBV27 | once | ASSFFAGTAQTQY
TRBV4-1 | NA | ASSQHQGGTEAF
TRBV5-1 | NA | ASSSAGEYQETQY
TRBV7-6 | NA | ASSLDLTGAYNEQF
TRBV6-2/TRBV6-3 | NA | ASVPGGGPTEAF
TRBV6-1 | NA | ASQTGFTTEAF
TRBV5-1 | few | ASSDANYGYT
TRBV20-1 | NA | SARIHYEQY
TRBV30 | NA | AWSVWDYPNYGYT
TRBV6-5 | NA | ASSYSAGGTGELF
TRBV7-9 | NA | ASSFAAGAEAF
TRBV27 | NA | ASSLLGNHGYT
TRBV15 | NA | ATSRGSSPLADYEQY
TRBV25-1 | NA | ASSDVGEWRGTYNEQF
TRBV27 | NA | ASSQSGLADWL
TRBV29-1 | NA | SARGGSENTIY
TRBV15 | NA | ATRAGADTQY
TRBV4-2 | NA | ASSQATGGGHSQY
TRBV27 | NA | ASSGETGYTGELF
TRBV5-1 | NA | ASSATGTQSTNEKLF
TRBV4-1 | NA | ASSQVPGGGQPQH
TRBV15 | once | ATSTGLSDTDSNQPQH
TRBV7-9 | NA | ASSLIGLAGAYNEQF
TRBV20-1 | NA | SARDGTRDTGELF
TRBV2 | NA | ASGPPDYGYT
TRBV4-1 | NA | ASSQAPGTGREQY
TRBV6-1 | few | ASRPGQGTEAF
TRBV12-3/TRBV12-4 | NA | ASSLSGSDTQY
TRBV4-1 | NA | ASSQWASGHQETQY
TRBV5-1 | NA | ASSSPFTEAF
TRBV15 | NA | ATSGNTGVEEQY
TRBV29-1 | NA | SVAGTGLGELF
TRBV18 | NA | ASSPRGRGQETQY
TRBV27 | NA | ASSLYRTGLQQY
TRBV27 | NA | ASCPYSSMPYEQY
TRBV25-1 | NA | ASSDTPEAF
TRBV12-3/TRBV12-4 | NA | ASSPGLRSTEAF
TRBV27 | NA | ASTPGGGLPEAF
TRBV11-2 | NA | ARSLWGATEAF
TRBV4-1 | NA | ASSQLSGTSGSGGANVLT